The rows below give T cell receptor beta chains drawn from one sample of a study of molecular identifiers for immune sequencing clone quantification. TCRdb recomputed calls from the PCR reads with MiXCR, one row per CDR3 protein. The sample consists of under 600,000 distinct CDR3 sequences, around 25% of them appearing once. What was sequenced was naive CD8+ T cells from blood, with Jurkat cell RNA spiked in. These receptors came from a human donor in good health. Some libraries in this study had Jurkat cell RNA spiked in. Each CDR3 is given with its conserved first and last residue. Fields, in order: D gene, J gene, V gene, clone size, CDR3 protein, CDR3 DNA. The D gene is left open where the match is weak. Some rows mark clone size as missing; the rest say once, few, many or name a class of expanded clone.

D gene: TRBD2
J gene: TRBJ2-1
V gene: TRBV19
clone size: few
CDR3 protein: CASSIGGRALLNEQFF
CDR3 DNA: TGTGCCAGTAGTATAGGTGGGAGGGCCCTTCTCAATGAGCAGTTCTTC

D gene: .
J gene: TRBJ2-6
V gene: TRBV4-1
clone size: few
CDR3 protein: CASSQEWSSGANVLTF
CDR3 DNA: TGCGCCAGCAGCCAAGAGTGGAGCTCTGGGGCCAACGTCCTGACTTTC

D gene: .
J gene: TRBJ1-5
V gene: TRBV20-1
clone size: .
CDR3 protein: CSATPEQKINQPQHF
CDR3 DNA: TGCAGTGCTACGCCCGAGCAGAAAATCAATCAGCCCCAGCATTTT

D gene: .
J gene: TRBJ2-7
V gene: TRBV4-1
clone size: .
CDR3 protein: CASSQGHLYEQYF
CDR3 DNA: TGCGCCAGCAGCCAAGGACACCTCTACGAGCAGTACTTC

D gene: .
J gene: TRBJ1-2
V gene: TRBV3-1
clone size: .
CDR3 protein: CASSQDLGVDSTTSFYGYTF
CDR3 DNA: TGTGCCAGCAGCCAAGATCTAGGGGTGGACAGCACGACCTCTTTCTATGGCTACACCTTC

D gene: TRBD2
J gene: TRBJ2-5
V gene: TRBV20-1
clone size: few
CDR3 protein: CSARGLAGVMQTQYF
CDR3 DNA: TGCAGTGCTAGAGGACTAGCGGGAGTCATGCAGACCCAGTACTTC

D gene: .
J gene: TRBJ2-7
V gene: TRBV29-1
clone size: many
CDR3 protein: CSVVRGPSYEQYF
CDR3 DNA: TGCAGCGTTGTGAGAGGCCCATCCTACGAGCAGTACTTC

D gene: .
J gene: TRBJ2-7
V gene: TRBV20-1
clone size: many
CDR3 protein: CSAREMLRGPSYEQYF
CDR3 DNA: TGCAGTGCTAGAGAGATGCTAAGGGGCCCCTCGTACGAGCAGTACTTC

D gene: .
J gene: TRBJ1-5
V gene: TRBV2
clone size: many
CDR3 protein: CASRNPGQGNPQHF
CDR3 DNA: TGTGCCAGCAGGAATCCGGGACAAGGTAATCCCCAGCATTTT

D gene: TRBD1
J gene: TRBJ1-5
V gene: TRBV27
clone size: many
CDR3 protein: CASRLTGANQPQHF
CDR3 DNA: TGTGCCAGCAGGCTGACAGGGGCCAATCAGCCCCAGCATTTT

D gene: .
J gene: TRBJ1-2
V gene: TRBV2
clone size: .
CDR3 protein: CASSYGNSYAF
CDR3 DNA: TGTGCCAGCAGTTACGGTAATAGCTACGCCTTC

D gene: .
J gene: TRBJ1-4
V gene: TRBV5-6
clone size: many
CDR3 protein: CASRGTSDEKLFF
CDR3 DNA: TGTGCCAGCAGAGGCACGTCGGATGAAAAACTGTTTTTT

D gene: TRBD1
J gene: TRBJ2-1
V gene: TRBV4-3
clone size: .
CDR3 protein: CASSQDSREGTGDSEQFF
CDR3 DNA: TGCGCCAGCAGCCAAGATAGTCGCGAGGGGACAGGGGATAGTGAGCAGTTCTTC

D gene: TRBD1
J gene: TRBJ2-3
V gene: TRBV7-9
clone size: few
CDR3 protein: CASSSWDRGQDTQYF
CDR3 DNA: TGTGCCAGCAGCTCCTGGGACAGGGGGCAAGATACGCAGTATTTT

D gene: TRBD1
J gene: TRBJ1-4
V gene: TRBV11-2
clone size: .
CDR3 protein: CASSPFPEGQDNEKLFF
CDR3 DNA: TGTGCCAGCAGCCCCTTCCCGGAGGGACAGGATAATGAAAAACTGTTTTTT

D gene: .
J gene: TRBJ2-7
V gene: TRBV7-9
clone size: .
CDR3 protein: CASSGGLKLEQYF
CDR3 DNA: TGTGCCAGCAGCGGAGGACTTAAGCTCGAGCAGTACTTC

D gene: .
J gene: TRBJ1-1
V gene: TRBV4-2
clone size: .
CDR3 protein: CASGLPMNTEAFF
CDR3 DNA: TGTGCCAGCGGACTTCCGATGAACACTGAAGCTTTCTTT

D gene: .
J gene: TRBJ2-7
V gene: TRBV19
clone size: few
CDR3 protein: CASSAGLHYEQYF
CDR3 DNA: TGTGCCAGTAGTGCGGGGTTGCACTACGAGCAGTACTTC

D gene: TRBD1
J gene: TRBJ2-5
V gene: TRBV7-3
clone size: .
CDR3 protein: CASSLTGTGVQETQYF
CDR3 DNA: TGTGCCAGCAGCTTAACCGGGACAGGCGTTCAAGAGACCCAGTACTTC

D gene: .
J gene: TRBJ2-7
V gene: TRBV5-1
clone size: .
CDR3 protein: CASSLSQAYEQYF
CDR3 DNA: TGCGCCAGCAGCTTGTCACAGGCCTACGAGCAGTACTTC

D gene: TRBD2
J gene: TRBJ2-1
V gene: TRBV25-1
clone size: few
CDR3 protein: CASSVREVYNEQFF
CDR3 DNA: TGTGCCAGCAGTGTCCGGGAGGTGTACAATGAGCAGTTCTTC

D gene: .
J gene: TRBJ2-3
V gene: TRBV27
clone size: few
CDR3 protein: CASAKIRVVGTDTQYF
CDR3 DNA: TGTGCCAGCGCAAAAATAAGGGTGGTTGGCACAGATACGCAGTATTTT

D gene: .
J gene: TRBJ1-4
V gene: TRBV15
clone size: .
CDR3 protein: CATSKGRYPRANEKLFF
CDR3 DNA: TGTGCCACCAGCAAAGGAAGATACCCGCGGGCTAATGAAAAACTGTTTTTT

D gene: .
J gene: TRBJ2-3
V gene: TRBV6-5
clone size: .
CDR3 protein: CVSSYGNRDTDTQYF
CDR3 DNA: TGTGTCAGCAGTTACGGGAACAGGGACACAGATACGCAGTATTTT

D gene: TRBD2
J gene: TRBJ2-5
V gene: TRBV7-3
clone size: .
CDR3 protein: CASSHTSGRAPETQYF
CDR3 DNA: TGTGCCAGCAGCCACACTAGCGGGAGGGCCCCAGAGACCCAGTACTTC

D gene: .
J gene: TRBJ1-5
V gene: TRBV2
clone size: .
CDR3 protein: CASRWGGGQPQHF
CDR3 DNA: TGTGCCAGCAGGTGGGGGGGCGGCCAGCCCCAGCATTTT

D gene: .
J gene: TRBJ2-1
V gene: TRBV4-3
clone size: .
CDR3 protein: CASSQDWQGGTRQPNYNEQFF
CDR3 DNA: TGCGCCAGCAGCCAAGATTGGCAGGGCGGGACTCGACAACCCAACTACAATGAGCAGTTCTTC

D gene: .
J gene: TRBJ1-2
V gene: TRBV6-2/TRBV6-3
clone size: .
CDR3 protein: CASGPRLSF
CDR3 DNA: TGTGCCAGCGGGCCCCGCCTTTCCTTC

D gene: .
J gene: TRBJ2-6
V gene: TRBV20-1
clone size: .
CDR3 protein: CSARAPRASGATVLTF
CDR3 DNA: TGCAGTGCTAGAGCCCCAAGGGCCTCTGGGGCCACCGTCCTGACTTTC

D gene: TRBD1
J gene: TRBJ1-6
V gene: TRBV24-1
clone size: .
CDR3 protein: CATSDPQQGKYGNSPLHF
CDR3 DNA: TGTGCCACCAGTGACCCACAACAGGGGAAATATGGCAATTCACCCCTCCACTTT

D gene: .
J gene: TRBJ2-7
V gene: TRBV28
clone size: many
CDR3 protein: CASSPGTTHEQYF
CDR3 DNA: TGTGCCAGCAGTCCCGGGACAACCCACGAGCAGTACTTC

D gene: .
J gene: TRBJ1-1
V gene: TRBV4-2
clone size: few
CDR3 protein: CASTLSGTEAFF
CDR3 DNA: TGTGCCAGCACCCTTAGCGGCACTGAAGCTTTCTTT

D gene: .
J gene: TRBJ1-3
V gene: TRBV19
clone size: few
CDR3 protein: CASSIVDWSSGNTIYF
CDR3 DNA: TGTGCCAGTAGTATAGTCGACTGGAGCTCTGGAAACACCATATATTTT

D gene: .
J gene: TRBJ2-3
V gene: TRBV7-6
clone size: .
CDR3 protein: CASSLSGRAMTDTQYF
CDR3 DNA: TGTGCCAGCAGCTTGTCGGGACGAGCAATGACGGATACGCAGTATTTT

D gene: .
J gene: TRBJ1-2
V gene: TRBV29-1
clone size: .
CDR3 protein: CSVEDFLSDGYTF
CDR3 DNA: TGCAGCGTTGAAGATTTTTTATCCGATGGCTACACCTTC

D gene: .
J gene: TRBJ2-3
V gene: TRBV5-1
clone size: many
CDR3 protein: CASSLDGIGGLQYF
CDR3 DNA: TGCGCCAGCAGCTTGGACGGGATTGGGGGCTTGCAGTATTTT

D gene: TRBD1
J gene: TRBJ1-6
V gene: TRBV27
clone size: .
CDR3 protein: CASGPMPGQHNSPLHF
CDR3 DNA: TGTGCCAGCGGTCCTATGCCGGGACAGCATAATTCACCCCTCCACTTT

D gene: .
J gene: TRBJ2-1
V gene: TRBV12-3/TRBV12-4
clone size: .
CDR3 protein: CASSSLRGSYNEQFF
CDR3 DNA: TGTGCCAGCAGTTCGCTACGGGGCTCCTACAATGAGCAGTTCTTC

D gene: TRBD2
J gene: TRBJ2-5
V gene: TRBV9
clone size: few
CDR3 protein: CASSAWGGPQETQYF
CDR3 DNA: TGTGCCAGCAGCGCCTGGGGGGGTCCCCAAGAGACCCAGTACTTC

D gene: .
J gene: TRBJ1-1
V gene: TRBV6-5
clone size: .
CDR3 protein: CASSYSGQLNTEAFF
CDR3 DNA: TGTGCCAGCAGTTACTCCGGACAGTTGAACACTGAAGCTTTCTTT

D gene: .
J gene: TRBJ2-2
V gene: TRBV7-9
clone size: few
CDR3 protein: CASDGANTGELFF
CDR3 DNA: TGTGCCAGCGATGGGGCAAACACCGGGGAGCTGTTTTTT

D gene: .
J gene: TRBJ2-7
V gene: TRBV4-1
clone size: few
CDR3 protein: CASSQDLQQEQYF
CDR3 DNA: TGCGCCAGCAGCCAAGATCTTCAGCAGGAGCAGTACTTC

D gene: TRBD2
J gene: TRBJ2-3
V gene: TRBV2
clone size: many
CDR3 protein: CASSGERLAGDTDTQYF
CDR3 DNA: TGTGCCAGCAGTGGAGAAAGACTAGCGGGGGACACAGATACGCAGTATTTT

D gene: .
J gene: TRBJ2-4
V gene: TRBV4-3
clone size: many
CDR3 protein: CASSQGNPAKNIQYF
CDR3 DNA: TGCGCCAGCAGCCAAGGAAATCCAGCCAAAAACATTCAGTACTTC

D gene: .
J gene: TRBJ1-2
V gene: TRBV4-3
clone size: .
CDR3 protein: CASSQDRANYGYTF
CDR3 DNA: TGCGCCAGCAGCCAAGATCGGGCGAACTATGGCTACACCTTC

D gene: .
J gene: TRBJ2-1
V gene: TRBV20-1
clone size: .
CDR3 protein: CSARGAGTNYNEQFF
CDR3 DNA: TGCAGTGCTAGAGGGGCCGGGACAAACTACAATGAGCAGTTCTTC

D gene: .
J gene: TRBJ2-7
V gene: TRBV20-1
clone size: .
CDR3 protein: CSAPNLGSSEQYF
CDR3 DNA: TGCAGTGCGCCCAACCTGGGGTCGTCCGAGCAGTACTTC

D gene: .
J gene: TRBJ2-7
V gene: TRBV12-3/TRBV12-4
clone size: .
CDR3 protein: CASTLGGGPYEQYF
CDR3 DNA: TGTGCCAGCACCCTCGGGGGTGGTCCCTACGAGCAGTACTTC

D gene: .
J gene: TRBJ2-6
V gene: TRBV9
clone size: many
CDR3 protein: CASSVGALGANVLTF
CDR3 DNA: TGTGCCAGCAGCGTAGGGGCCCTTGGGGCCAACGTCCTGACTTTC

D gene: .
J gene: TRBJ1-1
V gene: TRBV6-2/TRBV6-3
clone size: .
CDR3 protein: CASSYGDTPNTEAFF
CDR3 DNA: TGTGCCAGCAGTTACGGGGACACCCCGAACACTGAAGCTTTCTTT

D gene: .
J gene: TRBJ2-7
V gene: TRBV6-2/TRBV6-3
clone size: few
CDR3 protein: CASSYFGTTYEQYF
CDR3 DNA: TGTGCCAGCAGTTACTTCGGGACCACCTACGAGCAGTACTTC

D gene: .
J gene: TRBJ2-3
V gene: TRBV20-1
clone size: many
CDR3 protein: CSARDVDTQYF
CDR3 DNA: TGCAGTGCTAGAGATGTAGATACGCAGTATTTT

D gene: .
J gene: TRBJ1-2
V gene: TRBV30
clone size: few
CDR3 protein: CAWSEGSSYGYTF
CDR3 DNA: TGTGCCTGGAGTGAGGGATCCTCCTATGGCTACACCTTC

D gene: .
J gene: TRBJ2-1
V gene: TRBV12-3/TRBV12-4
clone size: .
CDR3 protein: CASSLAAAGEQFF
CDR3 DNA: TGTGCCAGCAGTTTGGCCGCAGCGGGTGAGCAGTTCTTC

D gene: TRBD1
J gene: TRBJ2-5
V gene: TRBV7-6
clone size: few
CDR3 protein: CASSDPGQYMETQYF
CDR3 DNA: TGTGCCAGCAGCGACCCGGGACAGTACATGGAGACCCAGTACTTC

D gene: .
J gene: TRBJ1-6
V gene: TRBV27
clone size: .
CDR3 protein: CASSLPAENSPLPF
CDR3 DNA: TGTGCCAGCAGTTTACCGGCAGAAAATTCACCCCTCCCCTTT

D gene: TRBD1
J gene: TRBJ2-6
V gene: TRBV20-1
clone size: few
CDR3 protein: CSARDGDSVVPLSGANVLTF
CDR3 DNA: TGCAGTGCTAGAGATGGGGACAGTGTGGTCCCACTCTCTGGGGCCAACGTCCTGACTTTC